These 2 T cell receptor beta chains originate from one sample sequenced in a study of blood T cell repertoires in COVID-19. TCRdb's copy holds only in-frame clones and misses some; the assay was immunoSEQ multiplex PCR. The data show approximately 280,000 clones, with 70% to 85% seen just once and approximately 1.5% held by the top ten. Specimen: peripheral blood. The source is a human donor with COVID-19, enrolled during active disease. The donor label of this sample is uncertain.

This clone appeared once. The V gene is TRBV6-6, the J gene TRBJ1-1; TRBD1 is a possible D gene (6 bases). CDR1 and CDR2 from the germline V gene are MNHNY and SVGAGI (reference sequence). The CDR3 sequence is 13 residues long. Between the trimmed V and J ends, which lost 7 bases and 6 bases, there was a span of 15 bases. CDR3 sequence (DNA): TGTGCCAGCAAGTGGGGGGGGCTCGCTGAAGCTTTCTTT. It yields the protein CASKWGGLAEAFF.

This clone was detected once. Sequence at one end of the junction differs from germline and may be a read error. This chain joins TRBV7-7 and TRBJ2-1, with D maybe TRBD2 (5 bases). CDR1 is SSHAT, CDR2 FNYEAQ, per germline (reference sequence). The CDR3 runs 12 residues. This CDR3 is CASSSDTGRQFF. The CDR3 DNA reads as TGTGCTAGCAGCTCCGATACGGGGAGGCAGTTCTTC.